A single sample gave rise to the 27 T cell receptor beta chains below, sequenced in a study of blood T cell repertoires in COVID-19. The repertoire was sequenced with immunoSEQ multiplex PCR; TCRdb's copy has only in-frame clones and lacks some. The data contain some 150,000 clones, 84% of them singletons. Sequencing was carried out using peripheral blood. These receptors all stem from a human donor in a cohort sampled during active COVID-19.

Many counts were recorded for this clone. The rearrangement joins TRBV9 to TRBJ2-7, with D perhaps matching TRBD1 (6 bases). Trimming took off 4 bases at V and 0 bases at J, with 14 bases between the two ends. Germline loops: CDR1 SGDLS, CDR2 YYNGEE. The CDR3 is 15 residues long. CDR3 region: CASSPVPGASYEQYF. The CDR3 region has the DNA TGTGCCAGCAGCCCCGTTCCAGGGGCCTCCTACGAGCAGTACTTC.

The chain has TRBV7-6 and TRBJ1-6, with D possibly being TRBD1 (5 bases). The germline V gene encodes CDR1 SGHVS and CDR2 FNYEAQ. The ends were cut back, 5 bases at V and 2 bases at J, with 10 bases in the middle. There are 15 residues in the CDR3. The CDR3 DNA reads as TGTGCCAGCAGCCCAGGACAAGCCTATAATTCACCCCTCCACTTT. Its translation: CASSPGQAYNSPLHF.

As for this clone: At one boundary the junction diverges from the germline segment, which might be a read error. The chain is built from TRBV28 and TRBJ1-2, with D perhaps matching TRBD1 (6 bases). Germline V gene lookup returns CDR1 MDHEN and CDR2 SYDVKM. CDR3 size: 12 residues. CDR3 DNA sequence: TGTGCCAACAGTCCGGGGACACCTGGCTACACCTTC. As protein: CANSPGTPGYTF.

This clone was observed a handful of times. The chain carries TRBV4-3 and TRBJ1-2; 9 nucleotides agree with TRBD1. The CDR3 contains 15 residues. Germline assignment: CDR1 LGHNA and CDR2 YSLEER. V dropped 3 bases and J dropped 7; count of bases not matched to a gene: 9. The CDR3 reads CASSQAWDRAAGYTF. CDR3 in DNA: TGCGCCAGCAGCCAGGCTTGGGACAGGGCGGCTGGCTACACCTTC.

The chain links TRBV28 to TRBJ1-3; no definite D call. V lost 6 bases and J lost 2, with 11 bases in between. Germline assignment: CDR1 MDHEN and CDR2 SYDVKM. The CDR3 extends over 14 amino acids. CDR3 loop: CASSQLTPGNTIYF. Here the CDR3 DNA reads TGTGCCAGCAGCCAACTAACCCCTGGAAACACCATATATTTT.

The genes are TRBV7-9 and TRBJ1-1, with D perhaps TRBD1 (6 bases). This CDR3 region has 14 residues. Looked up from germline, CDR1 is SEHNR and CDR2 is FQNEAQ (reference sequence). V was clipped by 1 base and J by 7 bases, with 13 bases between them. CDR3: CASSLGWGGNEAFF. For the CDR3, the DNA is TGTGCCAGCAGCTTAGGCTGGGGGGGCAATGAAGCTTTCTTT.

This clone was picked up one time. The rearrangement links TRBV27 to TRBJ2-7; 10 bases match TRBD1. The junction had 6 bases not matched to a gene; V was cut back by 2 bases and J by 2 bases. The length of the CDR3 is 16 residues. Germline V lookup: CDR1 MNHEY, CDR2 SMNVEV (reference sequence). CDR3 nucleotide sequence: TGTGCCAGCAGTTTAAGGGTTGGACAGGGGGCCTACGAGCAGTACTTC. Translation gives CASSLRVGQGAYEQYF.

The chain couples TRBV7-9 to TRBJ1-2, with 12 positions matching TRBD1. Trimming removed 3 bases from V and 1 base from J; junction bases left unmatched: 3. In germline, CDR1 is SEHNR, CDR2 FQNEAQ (reference sequence). The CDR3 extends over 16 amino acids. CDR3 bases: TGTGCCAGCAGCTTTCGGGACAGGGGGCTTAACTATGGCTACACCTTC. The encoded protein is CASSFRDRGLNYGYTF. Full variable domain (missing parts from reference TRBV7-9 and TRBJ1-2): DTGVSQNPRHKITKRGQNVTFRCDPISEHNRLYWYRQTLGQGPEFLTYFQNEAQLEKSRLLSDRFSAERPKGSFSTLEIQRTEQGDSAMYLCASSFRDRGLNYGYTFGSGTRLTVV.

The count of this clone is one. V gene TRBV9 combines with J gene TRBJ2-3; D unclear. Germline V gene data show CDR1 as SGDLS and CDR2 as YYNGEE. The CDR3 is made up of 11 amino acids. V lost 3 bases and J 6 bases, leaving 5 bases between the germline ends. CDR3 nucleotide sequence: TGTGCCAGCAGCGGGGCTGATACGCAGTATTTT. It codes for CASSGADTQYF. The whole variable domain, filled in from reference TRBV9 and TRBJ2-3, reads DSGVTQTPKHLITATGQRVTLRCSPRSGDLSVYWYQQSLDQGLQFLIQYYNGEERAKGNILERFSAQQFPDLHSELNLSSLELGDSALYFCASSGADTQYFGPGTRLTVL.

The gene calls are TRBV19 and TRBJ1-3, with D maybe TRBD1 (5 bases). The germline V gene has CDR1 LNHDA and CDR2 SQIVND (reference sequence). Trimming shortened V by 5 bases and J by 0 bases, and 20 bases separated the two germline ends. The CDR3 consists of 18 residues. The CDR3: CASSEAYYRTSSGNTIYF. The DNA of the CDR3 is TGTGCCAGTAGTGAAGCTTACTACAGGACGAGCTCTGGAAACACCATATATTTT. The full variable domain, its missing parts supplied by reference TRBV19 and TRBJ1-3, is DGGITQSPKYLFRKEGQNVTLSCEQNLNHDAMYWYRQDPGQGLRLIYYSQIVNDFQKGDIAEGYSVSREKKESFPLTVTSAQKNPTAFYLCASSEAYYRTSSGNTIYFGEGSWLTVV.

V usage is TRBV7-2 and J usage is TRBJ2-7, with D perhaps matching TRBD1 (7 bases). V lost 2 bases to trimming and J lost 6 bases, with 11 bases between them. The CDR3 loop spans 13 amino acids. Germline CDR1 reads SGHTA; CDR2 reads FQGNSA. For the CDR3, the DNA is TGTGCCAGCAGCTTATGGCAGGGGGGCGAGCAGTACTTC. It yields the protein CASSLWQGGEQYF.

The chain joins TRBV6-2 or TRBV6-3 to TRBJ1-6; D is uncertain. The CDR3 contains 17 residues. V was trimmed by 2 bases and J by 2 bases, leaving 13 bases between them. From germline, CDR1 is MNHEY and CDR2 SVGEGT. The CDR3 region is CASSYGGRRTYNSPLHF. CDR3 nucleotide sequence: TGTGCCAGCAGTTACGGAGGAAGGAGGACCTATAATTCACCCCTCCACTTT.

V is TRBV5-1 and J is TRBJ2-1; tentatively, D is TRBD1 (6 bases). This CDR3 spans 14 amino acids. The germline CDR1 and CDR2 sequences are SGHRS and YFSETQ. V lost 9 bases and J lost 5, with 18 bases in between. CDR3 in amino acids: CATSTSQGDNEQFF. CDR3 sequence (DNA): TGCGCCACCTCCACTTCACAGGGCGACAATGAGCAGTTCTTC.

The sample holds a few counts of this clone. The chain has TRBV9 and TRBJ1-6; D unclear. Germline V gives CDR1 SGDLS, CDR2 YYNGEE. The CDR3 sequence is 15 residues long. The V gene lost 0 bases and the J gene lost 10 bases, with 14 bases spanning the gap. CDR3 bases: TGTGCCAGCAGCGTAGGGTCGGGAGGTTGGTCACCCCTCCACTTT. The encoded protein is CASSVGSGGWSPLHF.

The gene calls are TRBV9 and TRBJ1-2; 9 bases match TRBD1. V lost 0 bases, J lost 7 bases, and 4 bases stayed unmatched. The CDR3 length is 14 residues. Germline lookup yields CDR1 SGDLS and CDR2 YYNGEE. The CDR3: CASSVGQGEGGYTF. The DNA of the CDR3 is TGTGCCAGCAGCGTAGGACAGGGGGAAGGTGGCTACACCTTC.

The chain uses TRBV20-1 and TRBJ2-1; D is possibly TRBD1 (6 bases). Trimming removed 3 bases from V and 5 bases from J, with 17 bases in between. This CDR3 is 15 amino acids long. CDR1 and CDR2 (germline): DFQATT, SNEGSKA (reference sequence). CDR3 nucleotide sequence: TGCAGTGCTAGTCCTTCAGAGGGGGAGAACAATGAGCAGTTCTTC. Translated: CSASPSEGENNEQFF.

This clone was detected once. Other DNA sequences of this sample code for an identical CDR3. The chain employs TRBV18 and TRBJ2-2; 9 positions agree with TRBD1. Trimming cost V 6 bases and J 3 bases; bases outside gene matches: 5. The CDR3 runs 15 residues. Germline lookup yields CDR1 KGHSH and CDR2 LQKENI. The CDR3 protein is CASSLRQGDTGELFF. The CDR3 DNA reads TGTGCCAGCTCTCTCCGACAGGGGGACACCGGGGAGCTGTTTTTT.

This sequence joins TRBV19 and TRBJ1-5; D is possibly TRBD1 (5 bases). Germline values: CDR1 LNHDA, CDR2 SQIVND (reference sequence). This CDR3 comprises 15 residues. V lost 3 bases, J lost 3 bases, and 12 bases lay in between. This CDR3 reads CASSIQWGVNQPQHF. The CDR3 DNA is TGTGCCAGTAGTATCCAGTGGGGGGTCAATCAGCCCCAGCATTTT.

The chain employs TRBV7-9 and TRBJ2-7; 11 bases are shared with TRBD1. Trimming cost V 0 bases and J 5 bases; bases outside gene matches: 6. Germline CDR1 reads SEHNR; CDR2 reads FQNEAQ (reference sequence). This CDR3 region has 16 residues. The CDR3: CASSLAFGTGGNEQYF. In DNA, the CDR3 is TGTGCCAGCAGCTTAGCCTTCGGGACAGGGGGTAACGAGCAGTACTTC.

This chain connects TRBV11-2 to TRBJ2-5; 7 bases match TRBD2. This CDR3 has 14 residues. Germline CDR1 reads SGHAT; CDR2 reads FQNNGV. The V segment lost 6 bases and the J segment 1 base; nucleotides outside the gene matches: 5. In nucleotides, the CDR3 is TGTGCCAGCAGTACCGGGACTACCCAAGAGACCCAGTACTTC. Its translation is CASSTGTTQETQYF.

The CDR3 coding sequence is TGTGCCAGCTCACCACGACAGGGGGTACAAGAGACCCAGTACTTC. Translation: CASSPRQGVQETQYF. The gene calls are TRBV18 and TRBJ2-5; 9 nucleotides match TRBD1. V shed 1 base and J 2 bases; nucleotides not matched to a gene: 2. The CDR3 loop spans 15 amino acids. CDR1 is KGHSH and CDR2 is LQKENI in the germline V gene. Variable domain in full (rest from reference TRBV18 and TRBJ2-5): NAGVMQNPRHLVRRRGQEARLRCSPMKGHSHVYWYRQLPEEGLKFMVYLQKENIIDESGMPKERFSAEFPKEGPSILRIQQVVRGDSAAYFCASSPRQGVQETQYFGPGTRLLVL.

The gene calls are TRBV12-3 or TRBV12-4 and TRBJ1-2, with D maybe TRBD1 (6 bases). V shed 7 bases and J shed 2 bases, with 11 bases lying between them. The CDR3 is 13 residues long. The CDR3 DNA reads TGTGCCAGCACGGGGACATCCAACTATGGCTACACCTTC. This gives the protein CASTGTSNYGYTF.

This clone was recorded only once. The genes are TRBV7-3 and TRBJ2-3; a possible D gene is TRBD1 (5 bases). CDR1 and CDR2 (germline): SGHTA, FQGTGA. The ends were cut back, 5 bases at V and 6 bases at J, with 9 bases in the middle. CDR3 size: 12 residues. The chain's CDR3 is CASSQKGDTQYF. In nucleotides, the CDR3 is TGTGCCAGCAGCCAAAAGGGGGATACGCAGTATTTT.

This clone was seen ten or more times. V gene TRBV19 combines with J gene TRBJ1-1; maybe TRBD1 (5 bases). In germline, CDR1 is LNHDA, CDR2 SQIVND (reference sequence). V lost 4 bases to trimming and J lost 0 bases, with 12 bases between them. The CDR3 extends over 15 amino acids. CDR3 nucleotide sequence: TGTGCCAGTAGTAGACCAGGGAGGATGAACACTGAAGCTTTCTTT. Protein product: CASSRPGRMNTEAFF.

V gene TRBV24-1 combines with J gene TRBJ2-2, with TRBD1 identical over 9 bases. Trimming cost V 4 bases and J 3 bases; bases outside gene matches: 5. Germline lookup yields CDR1 KGHDR and CDR2 SFDVKD. The length of the CDR3 is 16 residues. The CDR3 bases are TGTGCCACCAGTGAATCGGGACAGGGTTACACCGGGGAGCTGTTTTTT. This gives the protein CATSESGQGYTGELFF.

J is TRBJ2-6 and V is TRBV7-2, with D uncertain. This CDR3 is 14 amino acids long. Germline V gene sequence: CDR1 SGHTA, CDR2 FQGNSA. The germline V and J ends were trimmed by 11 bases and 4 bases, with 15 bases remaining between them. CDR3 coding DNA: TGTGCCCCCAGGTTTCATAGGGGGGCCAACGTCCTGACTTTC. Amino acid sequence: CAPRFHRGANVLTF. Variable domain in full (rest from reference TRBV7-2 and TRBJ2-6): GAGVSQSPSNKVTEKGKDVELRCDPISGHTALYWYRQSLGQGLEFLIYFQGNSAPDKSGLPSDRFSAERTGGSVSTLTIQRTQQEDSAVYLCAPRFHRGANVLTFGAGSRLTVL.

This clone was detected once. In nucleotides, the CDR3 is TGTGCCAGCAGCTCCGGGACAGGGGTTGAGGAGACCCAGTACTTC. It specifies CASSSGTGVEETQYF. The chain has TRBV5-5 and TRBJ2-5, with TRBD1 matching 10 bases. Germline loops: CDR1 SGHKS, CDR2 YYEKEE (reference sequence). This CDR3 is 15 amino acids long. The V and J ends lost 3 bases and 5 bases, in that order; junction bases with no gene match: 7.